Shown below are 21 T cell receptor beta chains from a single sample sequenced in a study of shared clonotypes between healthy human individuals. Assay used: immunoSEQ multiplex PCR; TCRdb lists only in-frame clones, some missing. The data hold 950,000 to 1,100,000 clones, with about four fifths observed a single time. Sequences were obtained from memory CD4+ T cells from PBMCs. The subset here: CD45RA-negative fraction. The source of these receptors is a man aged 18 to 29 in good health. Some clones in this sample may be carry-over from other donors' samples.

J is TRBJ1-3 and V is TRBV6-5; perhaps TRBD1 as D (5 bases). Germline assignment: CDR1 MNHEY and CDR2 SVGAGI. This CDR3 comprises 15 residues. V lost 1 base to trimming and J lost 3 bases, with 10 bases between them. The CDR3 loop is CASSYWGGGGNTIYF. CDR3 nucleotide sequence: TGTGCCAGCAGTTACTGGGGGGGAGGTGGAAACACCATATATTTT.

The chain couples TRBV10-2 to TRBJ1-4; the D gene is possibly TRBD1 (6 bases). The germline gives CDR1 WSHSY, CDR2 SAAADI. Trimming left V 3 bases short and J 1 base short, with 9 bases between. There are 15 residues in the CDR3. The CDR3 nucleotides read TGCGCCAGCAGTGACAGGGGAATAACTAATGAAAAACTGTTTTTT. It yields the protein CASSDRGITNEKLFF.

This clone is a singleton in its sample. The V gene is TRBV4-3, the J gene TRBJ2-2; 13 nucleotides match TRBD2. Per the germline V gene, CDR1 is LGHNA and CDR2 is YSLEER. The CDR3 length is 17 residues. V shed 3 bases, J shed 7 bases, and the junction held 8 bases outside the gene matches. DNA of the CDR3: TGCGCCAGCAGCCACCCTACTAGCGGGAGGGAGGACGGGGAGCTGTTTTTT. It translates to CASSHPTSGREDGELFF.

V is TRBV5-1 and J is TRBJ1-4; no firm D call. The CDR3 length is 15 residues. Trimming took off 2 bases at V and 5 bases at J, with 13 bases between the two ends. CDR1 SGHRS and CDR2 YFSETQ come from the germline V gene. CDR3 region: CASSFLGSLNEKLFF. The CDR3 nucleotides read TGCGCCAGCAGCTTCCTCGGGAGTCTCAATGAAAAACTGTTTTTT.

The V call is TRBV28, the J call TRBJ2-3; 10 bases are shared with TRBD2. Germline trimming cut 4 bases from V and 2 bases from J; bases unmatched to any gene: 3. Germline loops: CDR1 MDHEN, CDR2 SYDVKM. The CDR3 is 15 amino acids. CDR3 amino acids: CASSSTSGLTDTQYF. CDR3 nucleotide sequence: TGTGCCAGCAGTTCGACTAGCGGGCTCACAGATACGCAGTATTTT.

The J gene is TRBJ2-7, the V gene TRBV6-7; D is possibly TRBD2 (6 bases). TRBV6-7 belongs to the ORF category, with a function that is uncertain. The CDR3 consists of 15 residues. V was pared by 2 bases and J by 1 base, with 12 bases between. CDR3 loop: CASSYRTGGSYEQYF. The DNA of the CDR3 is TGTGCCAGCAGTTACCGGACCGGGGGTTCCTACGAGCAGTACTTC.

This chain uses TRBV28 with TRBJ2-2; 11 bases line up with TRBD2. The V and J ends lost 7 bases and 5 bases, in that order; junction bases with no gene match: 6. Germline V gives CDR1 MDHEN, CDR2 SYDVKM. This CDR3 comprises 15 residues. The CDR3 sequence: CASIPSGRSTGELFF. CDR3 nucleotides: TGTGCCAGCATACCTAGCGGGAGGTCTACCGGGGAGCTGTTTTTT.

The rearrangement joins TRBV28 to TRBJ1-5, with a tentative D call TRBD1 (6 bases). Germline CDR1 MDHEN, CDR2 SYDVKM. The CDR3 consists of 13 residues. The V end lost 2 bases, the J end lost 7 bases, and 9 bases lay between the germline ends. CDR3 bases: TGTGCCAGCAGTTTAAACAGGGACCAGCCCCAGCATTTT. Translated: CASSLNRDQPQHF.

J is TRBJ2-1 and V is TRBV6-5; 8 bases are a match to TRBD2. CDR1 is MNHEY, CDR2 SVGAGI, per germline. Trimming cost V 6 bases and J 6 bases; bases outside gene matches: 4. The CDR3 has 13 residues. The CDR3, as DNA: TGTGCCAGCAGCCCACGGGGGGGCAATGAGCAGTTCTTC. The encoded protein is CASSPRGGNEQFF.

The V gene is TRBV5-1, the J gene TRBJ1-5; TRBD1 is a possible D gene (5 bases). The V gene's germline CDR1 is SGHRS and CDR2 YFSETQ. V was cut by 0 bases and J by 8 bases, with 15 bases left in between. The CDR3 contains 15 residues. The CDR3 sequence: CASSLGGATREPQHF. As DNA, the CDR3 is TGCGCCAGCAGCTTGGGAGGGGCCACCCGGGAGCCCCAGCATTTT.

This clone was counted only a few times. A much larger clone lies a single base off, so this may be a read error. Other DNA sequences in the sample encode the same CDR3. This chain uses TRBV7-2 with TRBJ2-7; weak D call: TRBD1 (6 bases). In germline, CDR1 is SGHTA, CDR2 FQGNSA. This CDR3 is 12 amino acids long. Trimming pared 4 bases from V and 3 bases from J, leaving 7 bases between. The chain's CDR3 is CASSSQGYEQYF. The CDR3 nucleotides read TGTGCCAGCAGCTCACAGGGCTACGAGCAGTACTTC.

This chain uses TRBV28 with TRBJ2-3; 7 nucleotides line up with TRBD1. The CDR3 consists of 14 residues. The germline V gene has CDR1 MDHEN and CDR2 SYDVKM. Losses at the gene ends were 5 bases for V and 4 bases for J; bases not matched to a gene: 6. CDR3 in DNA: TGTGCCAGCAGTGGGACAGTTCTGGCAGATACGCAGTATTTT. Translation gives CASSGTVLADTQYF.

The chain has TRBV7-6 and TRBJ1-2, with D tentatively TRBD1 (5 bases). V was clipped by 2 bases and J by 4 bases, with 11 bases between them. CDR1 SGHVS and CDR2 FNYEAQ come from the germline V gene. The CDR3 has 14 amino acids. CDR3 protein: CASSLNQGSYGYTF. For the CDR3, the DNA is TGTGCCAGCAGCTTAAATCAGGGTAGCTATGGCTACACCTTC. Supplemented by reference TRBV7-6 and TRBJ1-2, the full variable domain reads GAGVSQSPRYKVTKRGQDVALRCDPISGHVSLYWYRQALGQGPEFLTYFNYEAQQDKSGLPNDRFSAERPEGSISTLTIQRTEQRDSAMYRCASSLNQGSYGYTFGSGTRLTVV.

The chain carries TRBV7-2 and TRBJ2-3, with TRBD2 identical over 8 bases. CDR3 size: 15 residues. Germline V gene sequence: CDR1 SGHTA, CDR2 FQGNSA. With 2 bases clipped from V and 5 bases from J, the junction kept 6 bases outside the gene matches. The CDR3 nucleotides are TGTGCCAGCAGCTTAATGGGAGCGGGAGTAGATACGCAGTATTTT. It yields the protein CASSLMGAGVDTQYF.

The chain is built from TRBV29-1 and TRBJ1-2, with D possibly TRBD1 on 6 matching bases. Trimming took off 7 bases at V and 6 bases at J, with 21 bases between the two ends. From germline, CDR1 is SQVTM and CDR2 ANQGSEA. The CDR3 extends over 14 amino acids. As DNA, the CDR3 is TGCAGCGCCGACCCGGACAGAGGGGGACATGGCTACACCTTC. Translating gives CSADPDRGGHGYTF.

The rearrangement links TRBV18 to TRBJ1-1; 8 positions match TRBD1. Germline V gene lookup returns CDR1 KGHSH and CDR2 LQKENI. This CDR3 spans 16 amino acids. After removal of 3 bases from V and 4 bases from J, the junction contained 10 bases not matched to a gene. The CDR3 reads CASSPSVVTGGTEAFF. The CDR3 DNA reads as TGTGCCAGCTCACCGAGTGTCGTCACAGGGGGCACTGAAGCTTTCTTT.

This chain uses TRBV13 with TRBJ2-5, with D unresolved. Germline V gene lookup returns CDR1 PRHDT and CDR2 FYEKMQ (reference sequence). V was shortened by 3 bases and J by 4 bases, with 6 bases between the two germline ends. The CDR3 contains 12 residues. Here the CDR3 reads CASSFSGETQYF. The CDR3 DNA is TGTGCCAGCAGCTTTAGTGGAGAGACCCAGTACTTC.

The chain combines TRBV10-3 with TRBJ1-5, with 8 bases fitting TRBD1. Trimming took 2 bases from V and 6 from J; bases not matched to a gene: 6. The length of the CDR3 is 15 residues. CDR1 and CDR2 from the germline V gene are ENHRY and SYGVKD. The CDR3 DNA follows: TGTGCCATCAGTGAGAGGACAGGGTCCAGTCAGCCCCAGCATTTT. Amino acid sequence: CAISERTGSSQPQHF.

This clone appeared a single time. This chain joins TRBV11-3 and TRBJ2-1, with 7 bases identical to TRBD2. J lost 7 bases, V lost 5 bases, and 5 bases had no gene match. This CDR3 is built from 13 residues. CDR1 and CDR2 from the germline V gene are SGHNT and YENEEA. CDR3 sequence: CASSVGGGNEQFF. As DNA, the CDR3 is TGTGCCAGCAGCGTGGGCGGGGGTAATGAGCAGTTCTTC.

The CDR3 DNA reads as TGTGCCAGCTCATCAACTCAGACTAGCGGGAGCCCAAAACGCCTACAAGAGACCCAGTACTTC. Translated: CASSSTQTSGSPKRLQETQYF. The V call is TRBV18, the J call TRBJ2-5, with 12 bases that match TRBD2. CDR3 length: 21 amino acids. Losses at the gene ends were 5 bases for V and 2 bases for J; bases not matched to a gene: 21. Germline loops: CDR1 KGHSH, CDR2 LQKENI. Drawing the rest from reference TRBV18 and TRBJ2-5, the complete variable domain is NAGVMQNPRHLVRRRGQEARLRCSPMKGHSHVYWYRQLPEEGLKFMVYLQKENIIDESGMPKERFSAEFPKEGPSILRIQQVVRGDSAAYFCASSSTQTSGSPKRLQETQYFGPGTRLLVL.

The chain has TRBV9 and TRBJ1-5; 7 nucleotides agree with TRBD1. Per the germline V gene, CDR1 is SGDLS and CDR2 is YYNGEE. The CDR3 consists of 14 residues. With V trimmed by 4 bases and J by 7 bases, 8 bases remained unmatched. The CDR3 loop is CASSSRQGGQPQHF. The CDR3 DNA sequence: TGTGCCAGCAGCTCTCGACAGGGAGGGCAGCCCCAGCATTTT.